Sequencing of this TCR beta chain was carried out in a study of T cell responses to AZD1222 COVID-19 vaccine. V lost 2 bases, J lost 0 bases, and 7 bases lay in between. CDR1 and CDR2 (germline): MDHEN, SYDVKM. The CDR3 spans 15 residues. General study findings and limits: White British people made up most donors, females outnumbered males, and clonal diversity was possibly underestimated. Scientists sampled the repertoires only once the peak T cell response had passed. Unmutated regions of variants are reportedly targeted by nearly half of spike-specific TCRs. Only a handful of people who got AZD1222 tested seropositive at baseline.

Data came from immunoSEQ multiplex PCR; TCRdb stores just in-frame clones and leaves some out. This sample carries about 140,000 clones, 85% to 95% of them seen once, and the ten largest clones take 6% to 7%. Details on this clone: Its antigen is still unknown.

The sequence derives from an adult who received the AZD1222 COVID-19 vaccine. Source: peripheral blood, taken 28 days after the second AZD1222 dose. This rearrangement joins TRBV28 to TRBJ2-2; D possibly corresponds to TRBD1 (6 bases). CDR3 nucleotide sequence: TGTGCCAGCAGTTTAGGGACAACGAACACCGGGGAGCTGTTTTTT. Its protein product is CASSLGTTNTGELFF.